This T cell receptor (beta chain) was recovered during a study of cytomegalovirus exposure and HLA in healthy donors (dated 2017 in TCRdb). At the level of the whole study: In an earlier analysis of 587 of the donors, 250 to 350 Gb of sequence data and 117 million unique TCR beta sequences from about 179 million T cells were reported. An early release that covered more than 550 HLA-typed donors contained about 290 gigabases of sequencing data and tens of millions of unique TCR sequences. Of the approximately 400 genotyped donors, around 81% fell in the genetic ancestry cluster associated with self-reported Caucasian donors. The aim of the study was to test whether cataloging public T cell receptors could identify signatures of past pathogen exposure. The study profiled the T cell repertoires of 550 to 700 subjects by immunosequencing and related them to cytomegalovirus serostatus. Along with the approximately 600-subject first cohort, a separate validation cohort of about 110 different subjects was used. To predict cytomegalovirus infection status, the study brought together high-throughput TCR immunosequencing, statistical association of individual TCRs with disease status, and machine learning. In a later analysis, previously published TCR beta repertoires from 500 to 750 donors were re-analyzed and high-resolution HLA genotyping was added so that TCR occurrence patterns could be studied. Rather than drawing on any new phenotypic data, the later analysis identified candidate immune exposures from TCR beta sequences and the way those sequences occurred across donors. An earlier analysis of about 600 of the donors used high-throughput TCR beta sequencing to judge whether each TCR beta V gene segment behaved as functional or pseudogenic. Donor age, sex, ethnicity and CMV serostatus were compiled together with the repertoire data. A later genetic analysis took genome-wide SNP genotypes for about three fifths of the 666 donors and used that subset as a discovery cohort. All discovery cohort repertoires had been generated on a single sequencing platform. Both class I and class II loci were covered by HLA typing, at four-digit resolution. The number of donors typed differed by locus, with 629-630 for A, B, C, DRB1 and DQB1, more than 500 for DQA1, under 610 for DPA1, and 400 to 490 for DPB1. About five DR-DQ haplotypes were handled as single units for association and clustering, since linkage in the cohort was strong. Among around 400 genotyped donors of the cohort, an average of approximately 240,000 unique TCR beta nucleotide sequences was sequenced per donor, of which roughly 17% were non-productive. The paper as a whole reports these results and caveats: Because the 87-base-pair reads could not distinguish some IMGT-functional V segments, including TRBV6-2 and TRBV6-3, those segments were excluded. HLA typing was unavailable for some donors at each locus, so association tests used only the typed subset. According to the authors, the approach could potentially be generalized to other disease states and immunological phenotypes. CMV serostatus was the only immune exposure information available for the cohort. A later analysis found that most CMV-associated TCR beta chains appeared HLA-restricted, with HLA associations seemingly driven largely by CMV exposure. In a later analysis, TCR association rates were found to vary across HLA loci, with the most associated TCRs seen for DRB1 alleles and the fewest for HLA-C alleles. At a false discovery rate of 0.05, a later analysis linked 16,951 TCR beta sequences to specific HLA alleles. In an earlier analysis of over 550 of the donors, most TCR beta V segments were observed in productive rearrangements about 87% or about 30% of the time, broadly matching IMGT annotations. In this cohort, only TCR beta chains were sequenced, and detectable features were limited by the absence of alpha or paired-chain data. Because counts were too low, some 17 rarely observed V segments, including chromosome 9 orphons, were excluded from the earlier analysis of 587 of the donors. In the study, around 150 TCR beta chains were listed as associated with cytomegalovirus. An association between a missense DCLRE1C variant and V-gene and J-gene trimming of TCR beta chains was found in a later genetic analysis and replicated in an independent cohort. A further reported finding was that TCR beta sequences accurately predicted the HLA-A and HLA-B alleles for most subjects in the first cohort. Sequencing depth was assumed to be roughly uniform across donors in the presence/absence analyses, though that assumption may not hold. In a later genetic analysis, fewer N-insertions in productive TCRs were reported among donors in an Asian-associated ancestry cluster than the roughly 670-donor mean. Correlated functional status among segregating V segments might be attributable to linkage disequilibrium, but an unknown experimental factor could not be ruled out. A cluster of highly shared sequence variants was judged likely to be a technical artifact of the sequencing pipeline. Cytomegalovirus status was reported to be diagnosed by the classifier with high specificity and sensitivity in both the original and validation cohorts. A few of the identified cytomegalovirus-associated TCR beta chains were confirmed in vitro to be specific for cytomegalovirus antigens. Strong co-occurrence of HLA alleles, especially DR and DQ, made assigning TCR associations to individual alleles difficult. A later analysis reported that several top co-occurrence clusters appeared linked to parvovirus B19, influenza, CMV and Epstein-Barr virus. In a later analysis, HLA-associated TCR beta chains showed more clonal expansion and lower generation probabilities than non-associated chains that were equally common. While some public TCRs were present in many individuals, most TCR sequences turned up only very rarely across donors.

Trimming costs V 3 bases and J 2 bases, and their ends lie 15 bases apart. The CDR3 goes from the cysteine to the phenylalanine over 15 residues. Only CDR3 DNA remains: 45 bases, in frame from the first base. The germline V gene provides CDR1 SGHDT and CDR2 YYEEEE. A note on this clone: Its antigen remains undetermined. It has no much larger one-base neighbor in the sample; base qualities were not kept.

Libraries were built with the immunoSEQ multiplex PCR assay. The multiplex PCR relied on a mix of 60 forward primers for TCR Vbeta segments and 13 reverse primers for TCR Jbeta segments. Amplification of the CDR3 region of rearranged TCR beta genes was performed with a multiplex PCR assay on genomic DNA. Amplified TCR beta libraries were sequenced as 87-base-pair reads on the Illumina HiSeq System. The published analysis was carried out like this. In a later analysis, 80 million or so unique TCR beta chains were counted across the approximately 640 repertoires, and around 10 million of these chains were shared by at least two donors. To remove PCR and sequencing errors, raw reads were error-corrected and collapsed into unique sequences using a nearest-neighbor algorithm that merged closely related sequences. V, D and J gene segments were assigned by aligning CDR3 sequences to IMGT reference sequences. For a sequence to be retained, at least a six-nucleotide match to both a V gene segment and a J gene segment was required. Rearrangements were called productive when the CDR3 lacked stop codons and stayed in frame with V and J; all others were non-productive. Following IMGT convention, CDR3 was defined as the stretch from the second conserved V-encoded cysteine up to the conserved J-encoded phenylalanine. The earlier analysis of 500 to 600 of the donors excluded sequences that lacked an unambiguous match to a single V gene segment. An earlier analysis of several hundred of the donors called V segments functional above 56.7% productive rearrangements and segregating when the between-donor standard deviation exceeded 5%. A statistical classification framework was built to diagnose cytomegalovirus status from the catalog of TCR beta chain sequences. In a later analysis, TCR nucleotide sequences were compared against IMGT/GENE-DB human TR gene sequences so that V and J genes could be assigned. The TCRdist pipeline was used in a later analysis to assign CDR3 sequences and most-parsimonious VDJ recombination scenarios. In a later analysis, each TCR beta chain was defined by its CDR3 amino acid sequence together with its V-gene family, and reads lacking a unique V-gene family were excluded. To address suspected cross-contamination and a sequencing artifact, a later analysis removed a few hundred highly shared, low-generation-probability nucleotide sequences. In a later analysis, a clonal expansion index was calculated for each public chain from normalized within-repertoire ranks of inferred template counts. In a later analysis, generation probabilities were computed with a VDJ recombination model fitted to out-of-frame rearrangements, and the resulting probabilities were checked against IGoR. Hypergeometric tests were used in a later analysis to score TCR-TCR, TCR-HLA and TCR-CMV co-occurrence, with a repertoire-size bias correction applied to the TCR pairs. In a later analysis, false discovery rates were estimated by permuting HLA or CMV assignments 20 times. In a later analysis, co-occurring TCRs were grouped with DBSCAN, and TCRdist sequence similarity was added when clustering was performed within HLA-allele-positive subsets. For co-occurrence clustering, repertoires with fewer than 30,000 or more than 120,000 public chains were excluded, along with five repertoires with anomalous nucleotide sharing. TCRdb mirrors the immuneACCESS table, restricted to in-frame sequences. Some clones are absent from its copies; in checked studies, under half trace to an unresolved V gene, and the reason for the others is unknown. V, J and clone size were drawn from that table, and D and trimming were deduced from the DNA. The table for this sample lists about 94,000 clones; around 80% of them were counted only once. Together, the top ten hold around 0.74% of the sample.

The cohort was made up of approximately 670 healthy bone marrow donors. At the time of sampling, every cohort member was nominally healthy, though immune exposures that went unrecorded were likely present. The donor tested CMV seronegative and was one of the 352 seronegative cohort members. A peripheral blood sample was provided by each donor, and peripheral blood mononuclear cells were used for TCR beta sequencing. Genomic DNA was extracted from the blood cell samples with the Qiagen DNeasy Blood Extraction Kit. The chain employs TRBV5-6 and TRBJ2-7; the D gene is possibly TRBD2, with 6 bases matching. Source material: PBMCs. The sequence derives from a woman aged 55-75 years in good health and CMV-seronegative. The CDR3 region: CASSSLGGTTYEQYF. The sequenced DNA: TGTGCCAGCAGCTCGCTGGGGGGTACGACCTACGAGCAGTACTTC.